This TCR beta chain stems from a study of shared clonotypes between healthy human individuals. Selected positively for CCR7 and CD45RO-negative, naive CD8 cells excluded terminally differentiated effector memory CD45RA+ cells. Every one of the donors was a Caucasian adult that lived in Nashville, Tennessee. Concerning this clone: The target antigen is unknown.

CDR1 is SGHDN and CDR2 is FVKESK in the germline V gene. V was pared by 0 bases and J by 6 bases, with 17 bases between. This CDR3 has 16 residues. Study results and caveats: Generally, estimated richness proved larger in naive subsets than it did in memory subsets. Across a few donors, naive CD4 shared approximately 4.5%, naive CD8 3% to 3.5%, memory CD4 2% to 2.5%, memory CD8 over 0.3%.

Profiled with immunoSEQ multiplex PCR; TCRdb holds only in-frame clones, not every one. The profile shows around 1.9 million clones, roughly 93% of them singletons. The chain uses TRBV14 and TRBJ1-1, with a possible D match to TRBD1 (5 bases). The TCR sequence derives from a man younger than 35 in good health. Some clones in this sample may be carry-over from other donors' samples. The sample comprised naive CD8+ T cells from PBMCs. CDR3 DNA sequence: TGTGCCAGCAGCCAAGATCCCCAGGGTAGGGGTTCTGAAGCTTTCTTT. It codes for CASSQDPQGRGSEAFF.